Listed below are T cell receptor beta chains from one sample, sequenced in a study of cytomegalovirus exposure and HLA in healthy donors. Produced via immunoSEQ multiplex PCR; TCRdb's table is partial and in-frame only. Of 150,000 to 200,000 clones listed, approximately 85% were seen once; the top ten hold approximately 9.4%. Sequencing used PBMCs. These receptors all come from a man between 18 and 29 years old in good health and CMV-seropositive. Each CDR3 is given with its conserved first and last residue.

J gene,V gene,CDR3 protein
TRBJ2-1,TRBV5-6,CASSLPTSGAGQFF
TRBJ2-1,TRBV11-2,CASNTGQDSYNEQFF
TRBJ1-2,TRBV15,CATSRDRPGLPRGYTF
TRBJ1-1,TRBV2,CASSEERRTEAFF
TRBJ2-7,TRBV6-1,CASSTGTGYEQYF
TRBJ2-5,TRBV7-6,CASSPGFLETQYF
TRBJ2-5,TRBV6-6,CASSYSRITRSETQYF
TRBJ1-2,TRBV6-6,CASSYDSQGGGGYTF
TRBJ2-1,TRBV4-3,CASSQDWGISYNEQFF
TRBJ1-2,TRBV27,CASSLQGNYGYTF
TRBJ2-1,TRBV27,CASSFWASLNNEQFF